The 23 T cell receptor beta chains below come from one sample, sequenced in a study of cytomegalovirus exposure and HLA in healthy donors. PCR involved 60 Vbeta and 13 Jbeta primers. Measured with immunoSEQ multiplex PCR; TCRdb has only the in-frame clones, and not every one. Here the sample spans around 130,000 clones, about three fifths being singletons. The sequencing input was PBMCs. These receptors all stem from a woman aged 35 to 49 in good health and CMV-seropositive.

This clone was recorded once. The chain has TRBV6-5 and TRBJ1-2; 8 nucleotides match TRBD1. After removal of 3 bases from V and 3 bases from J, the junction contained 9 bases not matched to a gene. Per germline, CDR1 MNHEY and CDR2 SVGAGI. The CDR3 extends over 16 amino acids. The CDR3 DNA reads TGTGCCAGCAGTTATTCGACAGGGGCGGAATACTATGGCTACACCTTC. It is translated as CASSYSTGAEYYGYTF.

This clone was recorded a few times. This sequence joins TRBV7-3 and TRBJ2-1; a possible D gene is TRBD1 (5 bases). Germline V gene data show CDR1 as SGHTA and CDR2 as FQGTGA. CDR3 length equals 14 residues. V lost 0 bases, J lost 10 bases, and 13 bases lay in between. The DNA of the CDR3 is TGTGCCAGCAGCTTAACGCAGGGTGGGGTAGAGCAGTTCTTC. The encoded protein is CASSLTQGGVEQFF.

The rearrangement uses TRBV6-1 and TRBJ2-7; 11 nucleotides match TRBD1. From germline, CDR1 is MNHNS and CDR2 SASEGT. J gave up 3 bases and V 6 bases, and 7 bases lay outside the gene matches. This CDR3 is built from 15 residues. CDR3 coding DNA: TGTGCCAGCAGGGCAGGGACAGGGGGGATCTACGAGCAGTACTTC. The encoded protein is CASRAGTGGIYEQYF.

The rearrangement links TRBV4-1 to TRBJ2-3; the match to TRBD2 covers 12 bases. The CDR3 has 17 amino acids. In germline, CDR1 is MGHRA, CDR2 YSYEKL. With 3 bases clipped from V and 3 bases from J, the junction kept 7 bases outside the gene matches. The CDR3 sequence is CASSHAGLAGRTDTQYF. CDR3 DNA: TGCGCCAGCAGCCACGCCGGACTAGCGGGAAGAACAGATACGCAGTATTTT.

The chain joins TRBV5-1 to TRBJ2-5; 7 nucleotides line up with TRBD1. This CDR3 contains 14 residues. With 4 bases clipped from V and 0 bases from J, the junction kept 3 bases outside the gene matches. Germline V gene data show CDR1 as SGHRS and CDR2 as YFSETQ. The CDR3 sequence: CASSIGQDQETQYF. As DNA, the CDR3 is TGCGCCAGCAGCATAGGACAGGACCAAGAGACCCAGTACTTC.

The chain carries TRBV29-1 and TRBJ2-5; D possibly corresponds to TRBD1 (6 bases). The germline gives CDR1 SQVTM, CDR2 ANQGSEA. The CDR3 has 12 residues. The germline V and J ends were trimmed by 1 base and 6 bases, with 9 bases remaining between them. CDR3 sequence: CSVEVRGKTQYF. DNA of the CDR3: TGCAGCGTTGAAGTCAGGGGAAAGACCCAGTACTTC.

The rearrangement uses TRBV5-6 and TRBJ2-2, with D perhaps TRBD1 (5 bases). Per the germline V gene, CDR1 is SGHDT and CDR2 is YYEEEE. The V end was cut by 0 bases, the J end by 4 bases, with 10 bases between. The CDR3 length is 15 residues. The CDR3 region is CASSLVGASTGELFF. CDR3 nucleotides: TGTGCCAGCAGCTTGGTAGGGGCGAGCACCGGGGAGCTGTTTTTT.

The rearrangement uses TRBV4-2 and TRBJ2-5, with a possible D match to TRBD1 (6 bases). The V gene's germline CDR1 is LGHNA and CDR2 YNFKEQ. V was cut by 4 bases and J by 4 bases, with 13 bases left in between. This CDR3 is 14 amino acids long. The CDR3 DNA reads TGTGCCAGCAGCCTGTTGGGGGCTACAGAGACCCAGTACTTC. It specifies CASSLLGATETQYF.

This chain links TRBV19 with TRBJ2-1, with D tentatively TRBD1 (8 bases). The CDR3 covers 15 residues. CDR1 is LNHDA and CDR2 is SQIVND in the germline V gene (reference sequence). V was shortened by 8 bases and J by 5 bases, with 19 bases between the two germline ends. The CDR3 sequence: CASESGTTGDNEQFF. The CDR3 DNA is TGTGCCAGTGAGAGCGGGACGACAGGGGACAATGAGCAGTTCTTC.

The J gene is TRBJ2-3, the V gene TRBV15, with TRBD2 matching 8 bases. Germline lookup yields CDR1 LNHNV and CDR2 YYDKDF (reference sequence). V dropped 0 bases and J dropped 2; count of bases not matched to a gene: 4. The CDR3 loop spans 16 amino acids. The CDR3 DNA follows: TGTGCCACCAGCAGAGAGAGAGCGGGAGCCACAGATACGCAGTATTTT. It codes for CATSRERAGATDTQYF.

This clone was recorded a few times. V usage is TRBV18 and J usage is TRBJ1-5, with 7 positions matching TRBD1. With 2 bases clipped from V and 3 bases from J, the junction kept 7 bases outside the gene matches. CDR3 length: 16 amino acids. CDR1 is KGHSH, CDR2 LQKENI, per germline. The CDR3 is CASSPSGDRANQPQHF. The CDR3 bases are TGTGCCAGCTCACCATCCGGAGACAGGGCCAATCAGCCCCAGCATTTT.

The chain employs TRBV4-2 and TRBJ2-4; D is unclear. The germline V gene has CDR1 LGHNA and CDR2 YNFKEQ. The V end lost 0 bases, the J end lost 1 base, and 7 bases lay between the germline ends. The CDR3 loop spans 15 amino acids. The CDR3 DNA reads TGTGCCAGCAGCCAAGATATCTTGGCCAAAAACATTCAGTACTTC. Residues: CASSQDILAKNIQYF.

This clone has ten or more counts. The rearrangement links TRBV6-1 to TRBJ2-6; weak D call: TRBD1 (5 bases). Looked up from germline, CDR1 is MNHNS and CDR2 is SASEGT. Between the trimmed V and J ends, which lost 9 bases and 0 bases, there was a span of 12 bases. The CDR3 consists of 15 residues. The CDR3 sequence is CASRTFHSGANVLTF. CDR3 nucleotides: TGTGCCAGTAGGACATTCCACTCTGGGGCCAACGTCCTGACTTTC.

The genes are TRBV27 and TRBJ2-7, with TRBD2 matching 8 bases. CDR1 and CDR2 from the germline V gene are MNHEY and SMNVEV (reference sequence). V lost 7 bases, J lost 3 bases, and 11 bases stayed unmatched. This CDR3 region has 15 residues. The CDR3 nucleotides read TGTGCCAGCATCCCGGGAGGGGGGCGGTTCTACGAGCAGTACTTC. As protein: CASIPGGGRFYEQYF.

V gene TRBV5-6 combines with J gene TRBJ1-2; tentative D call: TRBD1 (6 bases). The CDR3 has 18 amino acids. The germline V and J ends were trimmed by 7 bases and 0 bases, with 25 bases remaining between them. Germline V lookup: CDR1 SGHDT, CDR2 YYEEEE. The CDR3 is CASHEQGLVMGANYGYTF. The CDR3 nucleotides read TGTGCCAGCCACGAACAGGGTCTGGTGATGGGTGCTAACTATGGCTACACCTTC.

This clone has just a few counts. J is TRBJ1-4 and V is TRBV18; no clear D gene. The ends were cut back, 6 bases at V and 8 bases at J, with 19 bases in the middle. The CDR3 is 15 amino acids. Germline lookup yields CDR1 KGHSH and CDR2 LQKENI. For the CDR3, the DNA is TGTGCCAGCTCCCCCATGGCGTCAGCGTGGGAAAAACTGTTTTTT. It encodes CASSPMASAWEKLFF. The whole variable domain, remainder taken from reference TRBV18 and TRBJ1-4, is NAGVMQNPRHLVRRRGQEARLRCSPMKGHSHVYWYRQLPEEGLKFMVYLQKENIIDESGMPKERFSAEFPKEGPSILRIQQVVRGDSAAYFCASSPMASAWEKLFFGSGTQLSVL.

This clone was counted at least ten times. The rearrangement uses TRBV6-4 and TRBJ2-1, with D perhaps TRBD2 (6 bases). The CDR3 contains 17 residues. Germline V CDR1 and CDR2: MRHNA, SNTAGT. V lost 0 bases, J lost 5 bases, and 17 bases lay in between. The CDR3 reads CASSDSIAGSGHNEQFF. Written as DNA, the CDR3 is TGTGCCAGCAGTGACTCGATCGCGGGGTCTGGGCACAATGAGCAGTTCTTC.

A few counts support this clone. The chain joins TRBV7-6 to TRBJ2-7; 8 bases fit TRBD1. In germline, CDR1 is SGHVS, CDR2 FNYEAQ. The trim removed 4 bases at V and 3 bases at J, leaving 2 bases unmatched. The CDR3 covers 13 residues. CDR3 DNA: TGTGCCAGCAGCTACGACAGGGGCTACGAGCAGTACTTC. This encodes CASSYDRGYEQYF.

This clone was recorded once. This chain joins TRBV2 and TRBJ1-2, with 7 bases matching TRBD1. V shed 4 bases and J 4 bases; nucleotides not matched to a gene: 9. The CDR3 runs 15 residues. Germline CDR1 reads SNHLY; CDR2 reads FYNNEI. CDR3: CASSGNLQGFYGYTF. The CDR3, as DNA: TGTGCCAGCAGTGGGAACTTACAGGGGTTCTATGGCTACACCTTC. The whole variable domain, filled in from reference TRBV2 and TRBJ1-2, reads EPEVTQTPSHQVTQMGQEVILRCVPISNHLYFYWYRQILGQKVEFLVSFYNNEISEKSEIFDDQFSVERPDGSNFTLKIRSTKLEDSAMYFCASSGNLQGFYGYTFGSGTRLTVV.

The rearrangement uses TRBV19 and TRBJ2-4; 10 positions match TRBD2. V was clipped by 5 bases and J by 7 bases; unmatched bases: 8. Germline V gene sequence: CDR1 LNHDA, CDR2 SQIVND (reference sequence). The CDR3 is made up of 15 amino acids. CDR3 sequence: CASSVKRGGVNIQYF. As DNA, the CDR3 is TGTGCCAGTAGTGTCAAGCGGGGGGGCGTCAACATTCAGTACTTC.

This rearrangement joins TRBV5-1 to TRBJ2-2; D remains ambiguous. CDR3 length: 13 residues. Trimming shortened V by 0 bases and J by 6 bases, and 6 bases separated the two germline ends. Germline CDR1 reads SGHRS; CDR2 reads YFSETQ. The CDR3: CASSLVESGELFF. The DNA of the CDR3 is TGCGCCAGCAGCTTGGTGGAGTCCGGGGAGCTGTTTTTT.

This chain connects TRBV9 to TRBJ1-1, with a tentative D call TRBD1 (5 bases). Per germline, CDR1 SGDLS and CDR2 YYNGEE. This CDR3 is 15 amino acids long. V was cut by 0 bases and J by 0 bases, with 9 bases left in between. The CDR3 loop is CASSVANRMNTEAFF. In DNA form, the CDR3 reads TGTGCCAGCAGCGTAGCTAACAGGATGAACACTGAAGCTTTCTTT.

The V gene is TRBV2, the J gene TRBJ2-5; TRBD2 is a possible D gene (5 bases). Trimming pared 6 bases from V and 9 bases from J, leaving 20 bases between. CDR1 is SNHLY, CDR2 FYNNEI, per germline. The CDR3 loop spans 14 amino acids. The DNA of the CDR3 is TGTGCCAGCAGAGACGGGGTAGGAGTCTCGTCCCAGTACTTC. Translation gives CASRDGVGVSSQYF.